This T cell receptor (beta chain) stems from a study of T cells after yellow fever vaccination. Germline V gene data show CDR1 as DFQATT and CDR2 as SNEGSKA (reference sequence). V dropped 4 bases and J dropped 2 bases, with 17 bases sitting between them. The CDR3 runs 16 residues. Whole-study findings and limits: The appearance of a small share of clonotypes in both CD4 and CD8 compartments was observed.

5'RACE template switching added a universal primer site and UMIs to TCR cDNA. TCRdb itself ran the 5' RACE reads through MiXCR, one entry per CDR3 protein. Among fewer than 400,000 distinct CDR3 sequences listed, around a tenth were seen once. This clonotype showed up many times. What it recognizes is unknown. The TCR sequence derives from a man aged 18 to 29 who received the YFV17D yellow fever vaccine. This material consisted of CD4+ T cells sorted from PBMCs, taken 45 days after the yellow fever booster vaccination. V and J are TRBV20-1 and TRBJ2-2; TRBD2 is a possible D gene (5 bases). DNA of the CDR3: TGCAGTGCTACGCCCTTTCGGACTTCAAACACCGGGGAGCTGTTTTTT. Translating gives CSATPFRTSNTGELFF.